The rows below give T cell receptor beta chains drawn from one sample of a study of blood T cell repertoires in COVID-19. Profiling relied on immunoSEQ multiplex PCR, and the TCRdb table lists in-frame clones only, not all of them. The table has 300,000 to 400,000 clones, 88% seen once. The sample comprised peripheral blood. These receptors were collected from a woman in her sixties or seventies with COVID-19, enrolled during active disease. Both conserved end residues are part of each CDR3. Fields, in order: clone size, V gene, CDR3 length, CDR3 protein. Clone size is not always given. Where it is, it says once, few, many or a class for expanded clones.

-,TRBV7-2,14,CASSFDRGDQPQHF
-,TRBV5-1,16,CASSLDGGVGGNTIYF
-,TRBV5-1,11,CASRVNTEAFF
once,TRBV12-3/TRBV12-4,12,CASSFFKETQYF
few,TRBV27,15,CASSPYLGGNTEAFF
once,TRBV5-1,17,CASSLVIAGSSYNEQFF
once,TRBV5-1,14,CASSLEASIYGYTF
few,TRBV7-9,19,CASSLSTGSTALSGNTIYF
-,TRBV20-1,17,CSASTRSGGTSYNEQFF
-,TRBV9,15,CASSARQGAGGELFF